A few counts support the clone carrying this T cell receptor (beta chain). This entry is derived from a study of T-cell reconstitution after alpha-beta-depleted transplantation in children. Germline CDR1 and CDR2: SGHTA and FQGTGA. CDR3 length: 23 amino acids. The V and J ends lost 4 bases and 0 bases, in that order; junction bases with no gene match: 23. Unique molecular identifiers featured in how the TCRbeta library was prepared. In TCRdb, the PCR reads were re-called with MiXCR into one record per CDR3 protein. The profile shows about 400,000 distinct CDR3 sequences, about a fifth of them singletons.

The chain carries TRBV7-3 and TRBJ2-1; 11 bases align to TRBD2. The source was PBMCs from the stem cell graft donor, collected from the stem cell graft. This TCR was recovered from a human donor who donated a stem cell graft to a child with acute myeloid leukemia. CDR3 sequence reads: CASSSRRGGLGLAVKDSYNEQFF. As DNA, the CDR3 is TGTGCCAGCAGCTCCCGGAGAGGGGGCTTGGGACTAGCGGTGAAAGACTCCTACAATGAGCAGTTCTTC.